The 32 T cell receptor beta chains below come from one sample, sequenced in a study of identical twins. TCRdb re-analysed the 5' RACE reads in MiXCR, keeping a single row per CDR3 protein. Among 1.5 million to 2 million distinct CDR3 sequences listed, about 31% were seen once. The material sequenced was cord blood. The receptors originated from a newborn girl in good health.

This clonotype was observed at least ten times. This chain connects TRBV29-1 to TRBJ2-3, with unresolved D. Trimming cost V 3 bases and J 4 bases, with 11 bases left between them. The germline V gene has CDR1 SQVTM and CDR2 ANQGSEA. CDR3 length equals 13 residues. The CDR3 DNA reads TGCAGCGTTGACAGGCAGGCATCAGATACGCAGTATTTT. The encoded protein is CSVDRQASDTQYF.

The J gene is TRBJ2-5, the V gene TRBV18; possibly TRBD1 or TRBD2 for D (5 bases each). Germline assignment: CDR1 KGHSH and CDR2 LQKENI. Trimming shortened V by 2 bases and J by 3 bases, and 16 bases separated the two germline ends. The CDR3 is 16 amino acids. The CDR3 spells CASSPTTPGTKETQYF. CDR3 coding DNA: TGTGCCAGCTCACCAACCACCCCAGGGACCAAAGAGACCCAGTACTTC. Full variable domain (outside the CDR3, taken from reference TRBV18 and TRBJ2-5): NAGVMQNPRHLVRRRGQEARLRCSPMKGHSHVYWYRQLPEEGLKFMVYLQKENIIDESGMPKERFSAEFPKEGPSILRIQQVVRGDSAAYFCASSPTTPGTKETQYFGPGTRLLVL.

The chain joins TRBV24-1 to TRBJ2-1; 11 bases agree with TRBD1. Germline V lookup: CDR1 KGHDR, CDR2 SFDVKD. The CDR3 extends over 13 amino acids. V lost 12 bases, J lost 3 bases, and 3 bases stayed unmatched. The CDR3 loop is CAVGTGGYNEQFF. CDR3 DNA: TGTGCCGTCGGGACAGGGGGCTACAATGAGCAGTTCTTC.

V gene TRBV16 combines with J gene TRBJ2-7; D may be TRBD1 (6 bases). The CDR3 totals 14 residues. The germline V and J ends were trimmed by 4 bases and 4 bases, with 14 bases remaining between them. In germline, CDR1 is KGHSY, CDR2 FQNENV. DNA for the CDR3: TGTGCCAGCAGCCCGCAGACAGGACTGTACGAGCAGTACTTC. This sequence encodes CASSPQTGLYEQYF.

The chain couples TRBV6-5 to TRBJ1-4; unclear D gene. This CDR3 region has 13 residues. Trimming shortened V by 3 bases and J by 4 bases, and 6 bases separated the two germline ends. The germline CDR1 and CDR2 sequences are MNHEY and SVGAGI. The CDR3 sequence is CASSYGVNEKLFF. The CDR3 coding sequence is TGTGCCAGCAGTTATGGTGTTAATGAAAAACTGTTTTTT.

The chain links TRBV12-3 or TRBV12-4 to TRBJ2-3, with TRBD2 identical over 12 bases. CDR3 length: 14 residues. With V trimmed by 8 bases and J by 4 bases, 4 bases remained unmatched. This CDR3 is CASPASGGADTQYF. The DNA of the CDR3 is TGTGCCAGCCCCGCTAGCGGGGGGGCAGATACGCAGTATTTT.

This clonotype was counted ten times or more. CDR3 loop: CACTGRGDTQYF. In DNA, the CDR3 is TGTGCCTGTACAGGGAGGGGAGATACGCAGTATTTT. V gene TRBV2 combines with J gene TRBJ2-3; weak D call: TRBD2 (7 bases). V lost 11 bases to trimming and J lost 5 bases, with 14 bases between them. The germline CDR1 and CDR2 sequences are SNHLY and FYNNEI. The CDR3 has 12 amino acids.

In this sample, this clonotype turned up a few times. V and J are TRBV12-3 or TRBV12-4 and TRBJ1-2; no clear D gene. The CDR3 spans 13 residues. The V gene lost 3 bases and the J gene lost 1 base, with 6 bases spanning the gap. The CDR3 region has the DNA TGTGCCAGCAGTTTCCAGGATAACTATGGCTACACCTTC. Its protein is CASSFQDNYGYTF.

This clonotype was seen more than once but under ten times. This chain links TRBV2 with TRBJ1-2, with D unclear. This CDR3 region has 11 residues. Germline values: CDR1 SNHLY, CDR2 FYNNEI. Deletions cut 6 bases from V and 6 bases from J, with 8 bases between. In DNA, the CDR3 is TGTGCCAGCAGACAAGAGCATGGCTACACCTTC. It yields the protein CASRQEHGYTF.

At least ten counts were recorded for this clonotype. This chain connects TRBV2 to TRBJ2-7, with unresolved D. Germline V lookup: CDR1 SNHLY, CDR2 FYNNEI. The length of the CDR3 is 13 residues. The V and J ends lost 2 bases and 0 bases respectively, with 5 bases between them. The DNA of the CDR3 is TGTGCCAGCAGTGAATCGGGCTCCTACGAGCAGTACTTC. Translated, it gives CASSESGSYEQYF. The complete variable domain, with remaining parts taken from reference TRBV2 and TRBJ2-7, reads EPEVTQTPSHQVTQMGQEVILRCVPISNHLYFYWYRQILGQKVEFLVSFYNNEISEKSEIFDDQFSVERPDGSNFTLKIRSTKLEDSAMYFCASSESGSYEQYFGPGTRLTVT.

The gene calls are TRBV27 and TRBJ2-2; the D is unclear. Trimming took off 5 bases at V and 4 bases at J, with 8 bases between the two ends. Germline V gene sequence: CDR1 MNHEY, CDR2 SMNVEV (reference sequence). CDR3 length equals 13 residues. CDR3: CASSDSRTGELFF. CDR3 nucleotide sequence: TGTGCCAGCAGTGACTCCCGCACCGGGGAGCTGTTTTTT.

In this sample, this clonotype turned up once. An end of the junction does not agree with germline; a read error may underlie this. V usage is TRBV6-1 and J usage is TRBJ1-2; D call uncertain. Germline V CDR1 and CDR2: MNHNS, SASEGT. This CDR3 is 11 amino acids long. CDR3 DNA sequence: TGTGGCAGCAGCCGATCCTATGGCTACACCTTC. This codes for CGSSRSYGYTF.

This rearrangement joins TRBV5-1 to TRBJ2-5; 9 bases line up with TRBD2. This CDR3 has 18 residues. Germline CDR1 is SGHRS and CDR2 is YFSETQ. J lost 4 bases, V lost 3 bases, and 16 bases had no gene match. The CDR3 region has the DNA TGCGCCAGCAGCTGGCCCGGGACTAGCAGGGGGGCCCGAGAGACCCAGTACTTC. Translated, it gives CASSWPGTSRGARETQYF.

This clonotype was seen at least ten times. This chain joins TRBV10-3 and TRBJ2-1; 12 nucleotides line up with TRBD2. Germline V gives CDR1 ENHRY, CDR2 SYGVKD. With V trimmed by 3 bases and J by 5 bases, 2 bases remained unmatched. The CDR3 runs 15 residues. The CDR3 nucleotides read TGTGCCATCAGTGAACTAGCGGGAGGAGACAATGAGCAGTTCTTC. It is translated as CAISELAGGDNEQFF.

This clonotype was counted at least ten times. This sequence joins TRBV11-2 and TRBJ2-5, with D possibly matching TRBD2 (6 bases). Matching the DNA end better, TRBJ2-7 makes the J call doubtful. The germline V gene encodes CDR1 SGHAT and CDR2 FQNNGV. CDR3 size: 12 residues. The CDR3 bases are TGTGCCAGCAGCCCTGGAGGGAACGAGCAGTACTTC. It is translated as CASSPGGNEQYF.

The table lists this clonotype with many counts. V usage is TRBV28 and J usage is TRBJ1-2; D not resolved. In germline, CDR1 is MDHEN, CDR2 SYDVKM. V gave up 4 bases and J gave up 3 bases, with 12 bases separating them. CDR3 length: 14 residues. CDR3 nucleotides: TGTGCCAGCAGTTGGTCGGAGAAGGACTATGGCTACACCTTC. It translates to CASSWSEKDYGYTF.

CDR3 nucleotide sequence: TGTGCCAGCAGCCAAGACCTCGGGACTCCCCAGCAGTACTTC. Its translation is CASSQDLGTPQQYF. V usage is TRBV3-1 and J usage is TRBJ2-7; a possible D gene is TRBD2 (6 bases). CDR3 length: 14 residues. CDR1 is LGHDT, CDR2 YNNKEL, per germline (reference sequence). Trimming pared 0 bases from V and 8 bases from J, leaving 14 bases between.

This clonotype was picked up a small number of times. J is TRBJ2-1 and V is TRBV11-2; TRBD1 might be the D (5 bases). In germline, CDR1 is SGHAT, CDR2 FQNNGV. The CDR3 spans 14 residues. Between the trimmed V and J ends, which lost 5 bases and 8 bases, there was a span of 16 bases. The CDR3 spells CASSTRAIGDEQFF. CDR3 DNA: TGTGCCAGCAGCACCAGGGCCATCGGAGATGAGCAGTTCTTC. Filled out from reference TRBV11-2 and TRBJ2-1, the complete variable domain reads EAGVAQSPRYKIIEKRQSVAFWCNPISGHATLYWYQQILGQGPKLLIQFQNNGVVDDSQLPKDRFSAERLKGVDSTLKIQPAKLEDSAVYLCASSTRAIGDEQFFGPGTRLTVL.

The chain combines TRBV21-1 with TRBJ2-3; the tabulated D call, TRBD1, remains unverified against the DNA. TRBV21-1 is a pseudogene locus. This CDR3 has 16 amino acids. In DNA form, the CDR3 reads TGTGCCAGCACCAACCGAGACAGGGGCTCCACAGATACGCAGTATTTT. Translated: CASTNRDRGSTDTQYF.

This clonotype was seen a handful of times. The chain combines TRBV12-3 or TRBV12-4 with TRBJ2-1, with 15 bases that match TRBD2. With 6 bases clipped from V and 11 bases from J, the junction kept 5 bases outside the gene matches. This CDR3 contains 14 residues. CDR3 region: CASRTGTSGRKQFF. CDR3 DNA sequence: TGTGCCAGCAGAACTGGGACTAGCGGGAGGAAGCAGTTCTTC.

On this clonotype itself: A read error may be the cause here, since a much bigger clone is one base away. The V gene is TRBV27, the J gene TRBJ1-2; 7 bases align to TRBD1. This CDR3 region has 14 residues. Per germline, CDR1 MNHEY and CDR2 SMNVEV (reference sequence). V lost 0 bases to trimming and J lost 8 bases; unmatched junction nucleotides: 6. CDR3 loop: CASSLSGQVVGYTF. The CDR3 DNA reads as TGTGCCAGCAGTTTATCCGGACAGGTTGTAGGCTACACCTTC.

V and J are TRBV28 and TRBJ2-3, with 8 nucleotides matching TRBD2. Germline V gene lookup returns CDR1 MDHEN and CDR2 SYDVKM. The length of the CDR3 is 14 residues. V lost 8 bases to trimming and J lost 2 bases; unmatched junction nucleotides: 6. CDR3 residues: CASRAGGVTDTQYF. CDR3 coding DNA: TGTGCCAGCCGGGCGGGAGGTGTCACAGATACGCAGTATTTT.

DNA of the CDR3: TGCAGTGCTAGCACTAGCGGGAGAGCCGCGGATACGCAGTATTTT. It codes for CSASTSGRAADTQYF. J is TRBJ2-3 and V is TRBV20-1; 11 bases are shared with TRBD2. The germline CDR1 and CDR2 sequences are DFQATT and SNEGSKA (reference sequence). This CDR3 contains 15 residues. V lost 3 bases to trimming and J lost 6 bases; unmatched junction nucleotides: 8.

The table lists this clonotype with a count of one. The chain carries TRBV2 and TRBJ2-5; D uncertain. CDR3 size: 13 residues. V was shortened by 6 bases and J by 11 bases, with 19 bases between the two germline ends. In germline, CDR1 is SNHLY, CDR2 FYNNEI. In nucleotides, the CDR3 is TGTGCCAGCAGCCCAATATCGGTTAATGAGCAGTACTTC. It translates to CASSPISVNEQYF.

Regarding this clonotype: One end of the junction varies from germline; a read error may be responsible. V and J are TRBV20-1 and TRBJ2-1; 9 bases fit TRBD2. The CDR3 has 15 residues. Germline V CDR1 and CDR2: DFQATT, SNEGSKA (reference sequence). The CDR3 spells CSTSGGAGGLNEQFF. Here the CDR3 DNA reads TGCAGTACTAGCGGTGGAGCGGGGGGTCTCAATGAGCAGTTCTTC.

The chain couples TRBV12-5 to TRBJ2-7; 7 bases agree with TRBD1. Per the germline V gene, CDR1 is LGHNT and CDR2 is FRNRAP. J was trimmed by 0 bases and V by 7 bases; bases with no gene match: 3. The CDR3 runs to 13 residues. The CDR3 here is CASAWDSSYEQYF. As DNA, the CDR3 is TGTGCTAGTGCCTGGGACAGCTCCTACGAGCAGTACTTC. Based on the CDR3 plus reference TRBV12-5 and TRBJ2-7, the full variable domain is DARVTQTPRHKVTEMGQEVTMRCQPILGHNTVFWYRQTMMQGLELLAYFRNRAPLDDSGMPKDRFSAEMPDATLATLKIQPSEPRDSAVYFCASAWDSSYEQYFGPGTRLTVT.

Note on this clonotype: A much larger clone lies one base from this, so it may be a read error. The CDR3 DNA follows: TGTGCCATCAGTGAGCCCGGACAAGCCTACGAGCAGTACTTC. It translates to CAISEPGQAYEQYF. The J gene is TRBJ2-7, the V gene TRBV10-3; D perhaps matches TRBD1 (5 bases). Germline values: CDR1 ENHRY, CDR2 SYGVKD. This CDR3 has 14 amino acids. With 2 bases removed from V and 2 bases from J, the gap between germline ends came to 10 bases.

CDR3 residues: CSVAPRLRTDTQYF. In DNA form, the CDR3 reads TGCAGCGTTGCCCCGAGACTCCGCACAGATACGCAGTATTTT. This chain connects TRBV29-1 to TRBJ2-3; no firm D call. The V end lost 4 bases, the J end lost 1 base, and 12 bases lay between the germline ends. CDR3 length equals 14 residues. Per the germline V gene, CDR1 is SQVTM and CDR2 is ANQGSEA.

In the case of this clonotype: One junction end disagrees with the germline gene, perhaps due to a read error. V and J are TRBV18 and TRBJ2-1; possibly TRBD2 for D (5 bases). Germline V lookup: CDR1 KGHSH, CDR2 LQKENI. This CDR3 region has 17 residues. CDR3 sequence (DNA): TGTGCCAGCTTACCACGGGGAGCGAGATCGGGATACAATGAGCAGTTCTTC. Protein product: CASLPRGARSGYNEQFF.

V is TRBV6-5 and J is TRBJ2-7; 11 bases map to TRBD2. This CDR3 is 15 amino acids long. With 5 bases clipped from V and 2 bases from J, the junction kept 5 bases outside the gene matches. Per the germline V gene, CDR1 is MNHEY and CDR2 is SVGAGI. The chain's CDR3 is CASSDIAGGPYEQYF. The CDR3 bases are TGTGCCAGCAGTGACATAGCGGGAGGGCCCTACGAGCAGTACTTC.

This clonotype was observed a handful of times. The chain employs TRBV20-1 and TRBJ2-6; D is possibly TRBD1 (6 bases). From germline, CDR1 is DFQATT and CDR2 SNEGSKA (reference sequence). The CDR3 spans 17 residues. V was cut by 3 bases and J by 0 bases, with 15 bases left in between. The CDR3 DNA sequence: TGCAGTGCTAGTAGTAACAGGGCGAGCTCTGGGGCCAACGTCCTGACTTTC. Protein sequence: CSASSNRASSGANVLTF.

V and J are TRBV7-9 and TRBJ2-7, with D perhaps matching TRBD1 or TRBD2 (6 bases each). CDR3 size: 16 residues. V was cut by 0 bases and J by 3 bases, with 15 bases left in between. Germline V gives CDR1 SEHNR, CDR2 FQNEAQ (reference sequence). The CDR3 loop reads CASSLAEGGGLYEQYF. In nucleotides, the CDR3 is TGTGCCAGCAGCTTAGCGGAAGGAGGGGGGCTCTACGAGCAGTACTTC.